The clone carrying this TCR beta chain has at least ten counts. Its antigen is not known. From RNA transcripts, TCR beta CDR3 regions were amplified. HTBI primers were the set used in a first-round RT-PCR of the TCR CDR3. TCRdb re-called the multiplex PCR reads with MiXCR, one entry per CDR3 protein. The sample has hundreds of thousands of distinct CDR3 sequences, approximately 18% seen once. This CDR3 is built from 16 residues. Trimming removed 2 bases from V and 0 bases from J, with 11 bases in between. In germline, CDR1 is KGHSH, CDR2 LQKENI. Exclusion criteria comprised uncontrolled infection, other autoimmune disease, pregnancy or lactation. This specimen belongs to a study of T cells in Graves' hyperthyroidism and ophthalmopathy. Study-wide context: It was at initial diagnosis, before any treatment, that peripheral blood was collected. Study outcomes and limitations: In validation, the model predicted ophthalmopathy. These predictions came a median about 6.2 months before onset. Ophthalmopathy and stable hyperthyroidism were told apart by a 13 V-J model.

This chain connects TRBV18 to TRBJ1-3; tentative D call: TRBD1 (5 bases). The material sequenced was blood. The TCR comes from a woman in her 50s with Graves' hyperthyroidism that later progressed to Graves' ophthalmopathy. DNA of the CDR3: TGTGCCAGCTCACCAAGTAGGCAGGGCTCTGGAAACACCATATATTTT. Amino acids: CASSPSRQGSGNTIYF.